These 27 T cell receptor beta chains were sequenced from one sample in a study of T-cell reconstitution after alpha-beta-depleted transplantation in children (TCRdb year 2016). The library was made by PCR. The instrument given in TCRdb is Illumina HiSeq 2500. TCR library preparation used molecular barcoding, with unique molecular identifiers applied to normalize quantification of the TCRbeta repertoire. The raw public data were reprocessed by TCRdb itself: fastp quality trimming at Q25, MiXCR clonotype calling, in-frame beta chains only. Rows are unified per CDR3 protein, each entry keeping the most common DNA and genes. This sample comprises approximately 400,000 distinct CDR3 sequences, 11% of them detected only once. Approximately 5% of the sample is in the top ten clones. The sample in question was PBMCs from the stem cell graft donor, obtained from the stem cell graft. The receptors were gathered from a human donor who donated a stem cell graft to a child with acute myeloid leukemia.

CDR3 nucleotide sequence: TGTGCCTGGAGTGGAGGTAGCGGAGACAGGGGGGAGCTGTTTTTT. Translation: CAWSGGSGDRGELFF. This rearrangement joins TRBV30 to TRBJ2-2; D is possibly TRBD1 or TRBD2 (6 bases each). The V gene lost 1 base and the J gene lost 8 bases, with 17 bases spanning the gap. The CDR3 is 15 amino acids. CDR1 GTSNPN and CDR2 SVGIG come from the germline V gene (reference sequence). The complete variable domain, with remaining parts taken from reference TRBV30 and TRBJ2-2, reads SQTIHQWPATLVQPVGSPLSLECTVEGTSNPNLYWYRQAAGRGLQLLFYSVGIGQISSEVPQNLSASRPQDRQFILSSKKLLLSDSGFYLCAWSGGSGDRGELFFGEGSRLTVL.

This chain joins TRBV9 and TRBJ1-1; tentative D call: TRBD1 (6 bases). The CDR3 runs to 11 residues. Germline-derived CDR1 and CDR2 are SGDLS and YYNGEE. V was shortened by 3 bases and J by 8 bases, with 8 bases between the two germline ends. CDR3 protein: CASSDGQEAFF. In nucleotides, the CDR3 is TGTGCCAGCAGCGACGGACAGGAAGCTTTCTTT.

This clonotype was counted only a few times. Written as DNA, the CDR3 is TGTGCCAGTAGTTTCCTACCCCCGGGAGGAGATACGCAGTATTTT. Its translation is CASSFLPPGGDTQYF. This chain links TRBV19 with TRBJ2-3; 7 bases are a match to TRBD2. Germline loops: CDR1 LNHDA, CDR2 SQIVND (reference sequence). J gave up 5 bases and V 5 bases, and 10 bases lay outside the gene matches. CDR3 length: 15 amino acids. Based on the CDR3 plus reference TRBV19 and TRBJ2-3, the full variable domain is DGGITQSPKYLFRKEGQNVTLSCEQNLNHDAMYWYRQDPGQGLRLIYYSQIVNDFQKGDIAEGYSVSREKKESFPLTVTSAQKNPTAFYLCASSFLPPGGDTQYFGPGTRLTVL.

V and J are TRBV5-1 and TRBJ2-3; a weak D match, TRBD1 (6 bases). The CDR3 is 15 amino acids. V dropped 0 bases and J dropped 2 bases, with 10 bases sitting between them. Germline CDR1 reads SGHRS; CDR2 reads YFSETQ. For the CDR3, the DNA is TGCGCCAGCAGCTTGGAACAGGGAGACACAGATACGCAGTATTTT. Encoded protein: CASSLEQGDTDTQYF.

This clonotype has only a few counts. This chain connects TRBV12-3 or TRBV12-4 to TRBJ1-6; D gene unclear. V was cut by 3 bases and J by 9 bases, with 12 bases left in between. The CDR3 consists of 14 residues. CDR3 residues: CASSLKDVGSPLHF. The DNA of the CDR3 is TGTGCCAGCAGTTTGAAGGACGTGGGTTCACCCCTCCACTTT.

This clonotype was seen only a few times. CDR3: CASSAYPSVNTEAFF. CDR3 nucleotides: TGTGCCAGTAGTGCATACCCGTCGGTGAACACTGAAGCTTTCTTT. V gene TRBV19 combines with J gene TRBJ1-1; D uncertain. The CDR3 covers 15 residues. Germline-derived CDR1 and CDR2 are LNHDA and SQIVND (reference sequence). V lost 5 bases and J 0 bases, leaving 13 bases between the germline ends.

The table lists this clonotype with many counts. This chain links TRBV11-2 with TRBJ2-1; D uncertain. Trimming removed 1 base at V and 0 bases at J, with 10 bases between. The CDR3 loop spans 16 amino acids. Looked up from germline, CDR1 is SGHAT and CDR2 is FQNNGV. The CDR3 region is CASSLAGYSSYNEQFF. CDR3 nucleotides: TGTGCCAGCAGCTTAGCCGGGTATAGCTCCTACAATGAGCAGTTCTTC.

The rearrangement links TRBV18 to TRBJ2-7; 8 positions agree with TRBD1. Trimming removed 3 bases from V and 6 bases from J; junction bases left unmatched: 4. Germline V gene data show CDR1 as KGHSH and CDR2 as LQKENI. CDR3 size: 13 residues. CDR3 sequence: CASSPSTGVEQYF. DNA for the CDR3: TGTGCCAGCTCACCGTCGACAGGGGTCGAGCAGTACTTC.

The chain carries TRBV29-1 and TRBJ1-1, with 8 nucleotides matching TRBD1. Germline CDR1 reads SQVTM; CDR2 reads ANQGSEA. V lost 7 bases, J lost 4 bases, and 8 bases stayed unmatched. The CDR3 has 13 residues. CDR3 sequence reads: CSADRGPSTEAFF. In DNA, the CDR3 is TGCAGCGCCGACAGGGGCCCTAGCACTGAAGCTTTCTTT.

This chain joins TRBV20-1 and TRBJ1-5, with D unclear. The CDR3 totals 15 residues. Trimming removed 6 bases at V and 5 bases at J, with 20 bases between. CDR1 and CDR2 from the germline V gene are DFQATT and SNEGSKA (reference sequence). The CDR3 region has the DNA TGCAGTGCCCTCGCTGGAGGAGTGAGCTATCAGCCCCAGCATTTT. As protein: CSALAGGVSYQPQHF.

In this sample, this clonotype turned up a few times. The chain carries TRBV3-1 and TRBJ1-6; a possible D gene is TRBD1 (5 bases). Germline lookup yields CDR1 LGHDT and CDR2 YNNKEL (reference sequence). V lost 3 bases and J lost 7, with 7 bases in between. This CDR3 is 13 amino acids long. CDR3 residues: CASSHRQNSPLHF. As DNA, the CDR3 is TGTGCCAGCAGCCATCGACAGAATTCACCCCTCCACTTT.

The V call is TRBV20-1, the J call TRBJ1-4; tentative D call: TRBD1 (6 bases). The V end was cut by 5 bases, the J end by 3 bases, with 13 bases between. The CDR3 is 14 amino acids. Germline CDR1 is DFQATT and CDR2 is SNEGSKA (reference sequence). The chain's CDR3 is CSAPLGAANEKLFF. The CDR3 DNA reads TGCAGTGCTCCTTTGGGGGCGGCTAATGAAAAACTGTTTTTT.

The V and J genes are TRBV6-2 or TRBV6-3 and TRBJ1-5, with D unresolved. The CDR3 sequence is 17 residues long. V shed 0 bases and J shed 3 bases, with 15 bases lying between them. The V gene's germline CDR1 is MNHEY and CDR2 SVGEGT. The CDR3 reads CASSYSNIVEINQPQHF. DNA for the CDR3: TGTGCCAGCAGTTACTCGAATATAGTGGAGATCAATCAGCCCCAGCATTTT.

A few counts support this clonotype. CDR3: CSVAGGSSYNEQFF. CDR3 nucleotides: TGCAGCGTTGCAGGGGGCTCGTCTTACAATGAGCAGTTCTTC. The chain uses TRBV29-1 and TRBJ2-1; 8 nucleotides align to TRBD1. The trim removed 4 bases at V and 4 bases at J, leaving 6 bases unmatched. This CDR3 is 14 amino acids long. From germline, CDR1 is SQVTM and CDR2 ANQGSEA.

This clonotype was counted between two and nine times. This chain connects TRBV12-5 to TRBJ2-1; D gene ambiguous. CDR3 length equals 11 residues. The V gene lost 6 bases and the J gene lost 8 bases, with 8 bases spanning the gap. Germline V gene sequence: CDR1 LGHNT, CDR2 FRNRAP. CDR3 sequence reads: CASGSPYEQFF. The CDR3 coding sequence is TGTGCTAGTGGCTCCCCGTATGAGCAGTTCTTC.

V is TRBV5-1 and J is TRBJ2-6; D possibly corresponds to TRBD2 (5 bases). The CDR3 consists of 15 residues. Per the germline V gene, CDR1 is SGHRS and CDR2 is YFSETQ. Between the trimmed V and J ends, which lost 4 bases and 2 bases, there was a span of 10 bases. CDR3 loop: CASSPDGAGANVLTF. DNA for the CDR3: TGCGCCAGCAGCCCGGACGGGGCTGGGGCCAACGTCCTGACTTTC.

The rearrangement uses TRBV25-1 and TRBJ2-7; D not resolved. The CDR3 contains 12 residues. The germline V and J ends were trimmed by 4 bases and 3 bases, with 7 bases remaining between them. Per the germline V gene, CDR1 is MGHDK and CDR2 is SYGVNS. The DNA of the CDR3 is TGTGCCAGCAGTGTATGGGGCTACGAGCAGTACTTC. Its protein is CASSVWGYEQYF.

The chain carries TRBV7-6 and TRBJ2-1; 7 bases match TRBD1. This CDR3 is built from 15 residues. The trim removed 5 bases at V and 6 bases at J, leaving 10 bases unmatched. CDR1 and CDR2 (germline): SGHVS, FNYEAQ. The chain's CDR3 is CASSTPTGTGNEQFF. In DNA form, the CDR3 reads TGTGCCAGCAGCACCCCGACAGGGACGGGCAATGAGCAGTTCTTC.

This clonotype has just a few counts. This chain joins TRBV12-3 or TRBV12-4 and TRBJ1-2; D remains ambiguous. The CDR3 spans 14 residues. The V gene lost 2 bases and the J gene lost 4 bases, with 11 bases spanning the gap. Here the CDR3 reads CASSLMDGTYGYTF. CDR3 sequence (DNA): TGTGCCAGCAGTTTAATGGACGGTACCTATGGCTACACCTTC.

V and J are TRBV5-1 and TRBJ2-1, with TRBD1 matching 9 bases. There are 17 residues in the CDR3. CDR1 SGHRS and CDR2 YFSETQ come from the germline V gene. V shed 0 bases, J shed 4 bases, and the junction held 8 bases outside the gene matches. CDR3 nucleotide sequence: TGCGCCAGCAGCTTGGACACCAGGACAGGGGCATACAATGAGCAGTTCTTC. Amino acid sequence: CASSLDTRTGAYNEQFF.

The chain uses TRBV4-1 and TRBJ2-1; unclear D gene. CDR3 size: 16 residues. V lost 0 bases, J lost 6 bases, and 15 bases lay in between. Looked up from germline, CDR1 is MGHRA and CDR2 is YSYEKL. Here the CDR3 DNA reads TGCGCCAGCAGCCAAGATCGTTGGGTAAACGGCAATGAGCAGTTCTTC. Its translation: CASSQDRWVNGNEQFF.

This clonotype was found a few times. The chain has TRBV7-3 and TRBJ2-1; 10 nucleotides match TRBD2. CDR1 is SGHTA and CDR2 is FQGTGA in the germline V gene. The CDR3 loop spans 16 amino acids. V lost 1 base and J lost 6; bases outside the gene matches: 6. DNA of the CDR3: TGTGCCAGCAGCTTAATGTCTAGCGGGAGTAGCAATGAGCAGTTCTTC. Translated: CASSLMSSGSSNEQFF. The full variable domain, in which reference TRBV7-3 and TRBJ2-1 provide the parts outside the CDR3, is GAGVSQTPSNKVTEKGKYVELRCDPISGHTALYWYRQSLGQGPEFLIYFQGTGAADDSGLPNDRFFAVRPEGSVSTLKIQRTERGDSAVYLCASSLMSSGSSNEQFFGPGTRLTVL.

J is TRBJ1-1 and V is TRBV5-1; weak D call: TRBD1 (5 bases). The CDR3 covers 14 residues. Germline V gives CDR1 SGHRS, CDR2 YFSETQ. With 3 bases removed from V and 8 bases from J, the gap between germline ends came to 17 bases. DNA for the CDR3: TGCGCCAGCAGCTGGGGGGAGGCGGAAAGAGAAGCTTTCTTT. Its protein is CASSWGEAEREAFF.

This chain links TRBV3-1 with TRBJ2-3; tentative D call: TRBD1 (5 bases). CDR1 is LGHDT, CDR2 YNNKEL, per germline (reference sequence). The CDR3 covers 14 residues. Deletions cut 0 bases from V and 3 bases from J, with 7 bases between. The CDR3 reads CASSQDDRTDTQYF. DNA for the CDR3: TGTGCCAGCAGCCAAGATGACAGAACAGATACGCAGTATTTT.

This chain joins TRBV30 and TRBJ2-7; TRBD1 matches at 11 bases. This CDR3 is built from 13 residues. V shed 5 bases and J 4 bases; nucleotides not matched to a gene: 4. Germline V gives CDR1 GTSNPN, CDR2 SVGIG (reference sequence). Here the CDR3 reads CAWDRDRGYEQYF. The CDR3 coding sequence is TGTGCCTGGGACCGGGACAGGGGGTACGAGCAGTACTTC.

This chain uses TRBV12-3 or TRBV12-4 with TRBJ1-2; 10 bases line up with TRBD1. With V trimmed by 6 bases and J by 7 bases, 8 bases remained unmatched. The CDR3 totals 14 residues. The CDR3 nucleotides read TGTGCCAGCAGACTGGGACAGGGGAAGGGTGGCTACACCTTC. Amino acids: CASRLGQGKGGYTF.

The V and J genes are TRBV5-6 and TRBJ2-1; the match to TRBD2 covers 8 bases. CDR1 SGHDT and CDR2 YYEEEE come from the germline V gene. The V segment lost 4 bases and the J segment 9 bases; nucleotides outside the gene matches: 21. This CDR3 has 18 residues. DNA of the CDR3: TGTGCCAGCAGCCCCCCCGGCGGGAGGTCCCCGTCCTTGGGTGAGCAGTTCTTC. Its translation is CASSPPGGRSPSLGEQFF.